This note documents a single TCR beta chain sequence. Its antigen is undetermined. V lost 6 bases and J lost 8; bases outside the gene matches: 7. Germline loops: CDR1 SEHNR, CDR2 FQNEAQ (reference sequence). This CDR3 has 16 residues. This specimen belongs to a study of cytomegalovirus exposure and HLA in healthy donors. Study-level results: The availability of immune exposure information extended only to CMV serostatus. The productive fraction for most TCR beta V segments was about 87% or about 30% in an earlier analysis. Across all donors, roughly uniform sequencing depth was an assumption of the presence/absence analyses. Researchers left out some V segments, among them TRBV6-2 and TRBV6-3, as indistinguishable.

Amplification used 60 Vbeta primers and 13 Jbeta primers. Produced via immunoSEQ multiplex PCR; TCRdb's table is partial and in-frame only. The sample has hundreds of thousands of clones, roughly 80% seen once. The sample was PBMCs. The chain links TRBV7-9 to TRBJ2-1, with TRBD2 matching over 16 bases. This sequence was found in a man aged 35 to 55 in good health and CMV-seropositive. Written as DNA, the CDR3 is TGTGCCAGCAGGGGGACTAGCGGGAGGGCATCGGATGAGCAGTTCTTC. As protein: CASRGTSGRASDEQFF.